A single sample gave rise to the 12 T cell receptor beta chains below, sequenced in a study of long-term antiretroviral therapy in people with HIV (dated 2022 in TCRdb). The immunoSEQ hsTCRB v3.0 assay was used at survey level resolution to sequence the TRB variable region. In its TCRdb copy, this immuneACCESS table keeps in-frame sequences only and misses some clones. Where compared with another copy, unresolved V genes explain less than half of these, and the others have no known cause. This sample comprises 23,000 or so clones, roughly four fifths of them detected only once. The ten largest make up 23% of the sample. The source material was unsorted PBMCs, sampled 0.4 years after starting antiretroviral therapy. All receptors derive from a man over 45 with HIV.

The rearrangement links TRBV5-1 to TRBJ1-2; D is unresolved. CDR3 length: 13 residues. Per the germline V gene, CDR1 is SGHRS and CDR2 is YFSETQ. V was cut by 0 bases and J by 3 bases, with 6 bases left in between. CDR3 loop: CASSLESYYGYTF. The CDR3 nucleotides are TGCGCCAGCAGCTTGGAGTCGTACTATGGCTACACCTTC.

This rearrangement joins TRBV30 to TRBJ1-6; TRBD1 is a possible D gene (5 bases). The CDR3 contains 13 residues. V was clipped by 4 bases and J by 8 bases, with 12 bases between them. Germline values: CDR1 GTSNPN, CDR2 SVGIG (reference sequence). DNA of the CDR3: TGTGCCTGGAACAGGCCTCTGGATTCACCCCTCCACTTT. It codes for CAWNRPLDSPLHF.

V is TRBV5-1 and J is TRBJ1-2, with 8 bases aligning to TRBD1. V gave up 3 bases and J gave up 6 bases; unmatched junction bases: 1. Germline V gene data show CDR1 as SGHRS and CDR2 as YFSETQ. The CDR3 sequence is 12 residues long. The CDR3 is CASSSTGDGYTF. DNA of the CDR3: TGCGCCAGCAGCTCGACAGGGGATGGCTACACCTTC.

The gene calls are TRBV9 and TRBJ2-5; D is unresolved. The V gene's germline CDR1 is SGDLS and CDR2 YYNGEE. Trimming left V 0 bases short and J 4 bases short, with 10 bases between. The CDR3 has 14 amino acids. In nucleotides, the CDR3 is TGTGCCAGCAGCGTAGGGCGACTGCCAGAGACCCAGTACTTC. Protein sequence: CASSVGRLPETQYF. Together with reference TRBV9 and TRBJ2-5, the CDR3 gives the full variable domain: DSGVTQTPKHLITATGQRVTLRCSPRSGDLSVYWYQQSLDQGLQFLIQYYNGEERAKGNILERFSAQQFPDLHSELNLSSLELGDSALYFCASSVGRLPETQYFGPGTRLLVL.

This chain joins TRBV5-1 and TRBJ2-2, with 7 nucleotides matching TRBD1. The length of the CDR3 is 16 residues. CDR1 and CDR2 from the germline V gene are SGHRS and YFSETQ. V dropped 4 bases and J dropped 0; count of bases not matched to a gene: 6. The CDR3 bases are TGCGCCAGCAGCGAACAGGGGTTCTCGAACACCGGGGAGCTGTTTTTT. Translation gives CASSEQGFSNTGELFF.

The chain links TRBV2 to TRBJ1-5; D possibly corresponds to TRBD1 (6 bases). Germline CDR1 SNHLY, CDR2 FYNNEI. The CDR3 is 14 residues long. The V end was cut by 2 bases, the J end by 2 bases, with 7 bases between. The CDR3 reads CASSEWTGNQPQHF. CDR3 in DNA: TGTGCCAGCAGTGAATGGACAGGCAATCAGCCCCAGCATTTT.

DNA of the CDR3: TGTGCCAGCAGTGACCGGGACAGGCGGAACTATGGCTACACCTTC. Encoded protein: CASSDRDRRNYGYTF. This chain connects TRBV28 to TRBJ1-2, with 8 bases aligning to TRBD1. J lost 2 bases, V lost 5 bases, and 7 bases had no gene match. The CDR3 length is 15 residues. Germline V gene lookup returns CDR1 MDHEN and CDR2 SYDVKM.

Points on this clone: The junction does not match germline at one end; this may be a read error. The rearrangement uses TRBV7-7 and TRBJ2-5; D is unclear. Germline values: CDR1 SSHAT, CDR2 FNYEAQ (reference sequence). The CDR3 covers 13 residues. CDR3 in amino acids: CASSLRPGETQYF. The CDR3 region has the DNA TGTGCTAGCAGCTTACGACCGGGAGAGACCCAGTACTTC.

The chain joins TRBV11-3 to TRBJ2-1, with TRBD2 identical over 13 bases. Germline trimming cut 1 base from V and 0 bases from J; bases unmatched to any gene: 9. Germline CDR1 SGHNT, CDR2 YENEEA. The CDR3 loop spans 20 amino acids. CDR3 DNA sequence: TGTGCCAGCAGCTTAGGGACTAGCGGGGGCCCTAGGAGCTCCTACAATGAGCAGTTCTTC. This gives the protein CASSLGTSGGPRSSYNEQFF.

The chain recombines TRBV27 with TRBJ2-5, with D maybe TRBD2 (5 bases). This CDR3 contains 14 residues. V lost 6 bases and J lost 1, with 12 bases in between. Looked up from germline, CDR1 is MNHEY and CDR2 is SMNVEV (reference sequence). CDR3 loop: CASSLDGLQETQYF. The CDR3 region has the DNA TGTGCCAGCAGCCTCGACGGACTCCAAGAGACCCAGTACTTC.

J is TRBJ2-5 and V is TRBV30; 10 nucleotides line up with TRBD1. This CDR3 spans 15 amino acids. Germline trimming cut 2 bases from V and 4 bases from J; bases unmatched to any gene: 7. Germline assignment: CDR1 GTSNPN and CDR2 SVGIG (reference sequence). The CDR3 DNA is TGTGCCTGGAGTCGGGACAGGGGATTCAGAGAGACCCAGTACTTC. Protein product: CAWSRDRGFRETQYF. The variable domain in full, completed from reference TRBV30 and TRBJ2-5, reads SQTIHQWPATLVQPVGSPLSLECTVEGTSNPNLYWYRQAAGRGLQLLFYSVGIGQISSEVPQNLSASRPQDRQFILSSKKLLLSDSGFYLCAWSRDRGFRETQYFGPGTRLLVL.

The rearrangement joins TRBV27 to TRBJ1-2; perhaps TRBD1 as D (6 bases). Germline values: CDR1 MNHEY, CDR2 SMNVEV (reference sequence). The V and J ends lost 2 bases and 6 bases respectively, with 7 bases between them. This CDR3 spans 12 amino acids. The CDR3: CASSLTGNGYTF. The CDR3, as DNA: TGTGCCAGCAGTTTAACAGGGAATGGCTACACCTTC.